This T cell receptor (beta chain) was identified during a study of T cells after yellow fever vaccination. Study conclusions and caveats: Only a minor proportion of clonotypes was detected across both CD4 and CD8 compartments. The secondary response was weaker, and its peak arrived faster, on day 5 versus 15. The presence of abundant clonotypes contaminating from the bulk population was possible in FACS-sorted repertoires.

V was pared by 4 bases and J by 4 bases, with 6 bases of the junction left unmatched. Germline-derived CDR1 and CDR2 are KGHDR and SFDVKD. CDR3 length equals 15 residues. This clonotype has only a few counts. Its antigen remains unidentified. TCR cDNA was made by 5'RACE template switching, adding a universal primer site and UMIs. One entry per CDR3 protein results from TCRdb running MiXCR on the 5' RACE reads. The data hold about 550,000 distinct CDR3 sequences, with less than 20% observed a single time. The TCR was taken from a man younger than 45 who received the YFV17D yellow fever vaccine. The starting material was PBMCs, obtained 15 days after the yellow fever booster vaccination. The chain joins TRBV24-1 to TRBJ2-1, with 7 nucleotides matching TRBD2. The chain's CDR3 is CATSDETRGYNEQFF. CDR3 nucleotides: TGTGCCACCAGTGACGAAACGCGGGGGTACAATGAGCAGTTCTTC.